The 7 T cell receptor beta chains reported below all come from one sample, sequenced in a study of shared clonotypes between healthy human individuals. Sequenced by immunoSEQ multiplex PCR; TCRdb stores in-frame clones only, minus some. Of about 1 million clones listed, approximately 68% are singletons. The sample was memory CD4+ T cells sorted from blood. Stated subset: CD45RA-negative fraction. These receptors came from a young man in good health.

This chain connects TRBV25-1 to TRBJ2-3; D gene ambiguous. CDR1 and CDR2 from the germline V gene are MGHDK and SYGVNS. CDR3 size: 15 residues. V lost 3 bases and J 1 base, leaving 11 bases between the germline ends. The CDR3 region is CASSESILRTDTQYF. Here the CDR3 DNA reads TGTGCCAGCAGTGAGAGCATTTTACGCACAGATACGCAGTATTTT.

The chain carries TRBV29-1 and TRBJ2-1; 8 nucleotides match TRBD2. The CDR3 is 13 amino acids. CDR1 SQVTM and CDR2 ANQGSEA come from the germline V gene. V gave up 4 bases and J gave up 7 bases; unmatched junction bases: 6. The CDR3 region has the DNA TGCAGCGTTGTAGCGGGACGAAAAAATGAGCAGTTCTTC. Amino acid sequence: CSVVAGRKNEQFF.

V is TRBV9 and J is TRBJ1-6; TRBD1 aligns across 7 bases. V shed 0 bases and J 10 bases; nucleotides not matched to a gene: 7. The CDR3 is 15 residues long. Germline V gene lookup returns CDR1 SGDLS and CDR2 YYNGEE. The CDR3 here is CASSVDWTGGSPLHF. Here the CDR3 DNA reads TGTGCCAGCAGCGTAGATTGGACAGGTGGGTCACCCCTCCACTTT.

The gene calls are TRBV7-2 and TRBJ1-4; D is ambiguous. V lost 1 base to trimming and J lost 0 bases, with 6 bases between them. The germline V gene encodes CDR1 SGHTA and CDR2 FQGNSA. The CDR3 spans 15 residues. CDR3 sequence reads: CASSLDTSTNEKLFF. DNA for the CDR3: TGTGCCAGCAGCTTAGACACTTCAACTAATGAAAAACTGTTTTTT.

The chain joins TRBV5-1 to TRBJ1-6; D is unclear. Germline CDR1 and CDR2: SGHRS and YFSETQ. The V end lost 6 bases, the J end lost 11 bases, and 15 bases lay between the germline ends. This CDR3 is built from 13 residues. This chain's CDR3 is CASTSSGDPPLHF. CDR3 bases: TGCGCCAGCACCTCAAGCGGGGATCCACCCCTCCACTTT.

The table lists this clone with a count of one. CDR3 in amino acids: CASSRDRGPATNEKLFF. The CDR3 DNA follows: TGCGCCAGCAGCCGGGACAGGGGACCAGCAACTAATGAAAAACTGTTTTTT. The chain is built from TRBV5-1 and TRBJ1-4; TRBD1 aligns across 10 bases. Trimming cost V 4 bases and J 0 bases; bases outside gene matches: 6. Germline V gene lookup returns CDR1 SGHRS and CDR2 YFSETQ. The length of the CDR3 is 17 residues.

This clone was recorded only once. The V call is TRBV28, the J call TRBJ1-2, with 7 positions matching TRBD1. Losses at the gene ends were 5 bases for V and 5 bases for J; bases not matched to a gene: 8. The V gene's germline CDR1 is MDHEN and CDR2 SYDVKM. The CDR3 is 14 amino acids. This chain's CDR3 is CASSPTGQSYGYTF. DNA for the CDR3: TGTGCCAGCAGTCCAACGGGACAGTCTTATGGCTACACCTTC.